This T cell receptor (beta chain) comes out of a study of shared clonotypes between healthy human individuals. Repertoires were generated with immunoSEQ multiplex PCR, while TCRdb's copy carries only in-frame clones and drops some. The table lists a few million clones, 85% to 95% of them singletons. Trimming shortened V by 5 bases and J by 0 bases, and 12 bases separated the two germline ends. Germline V CDR1 and CDR2: SGDLS, YYNGEE. The CDR3 covers 14 residues. This chain uses TRBV9 with TRBJ2-7; D unresolved. Sample: naive CD4+ T cells sorted from blood. Subset indicated: CD45RA+ positively selected. This clonotype originated in a man younger than 30 in good health. CDR3 loop: CASSPGHSSYEQYF. The CDR3 coding sequence is TGTGCCAGCAGTCCGGGTCATAGCTCCTACGAGCAGTACTTC.